This entry concerns a single T cell receptor beta chain. The data originate from a study of T cell changes during pregnancy in multiple sclerosis. Assay used: immunoSEQ multiplex PCR; TCRdb lists only in-frame clones, some missing. The table lists 85,000 to 90,000 clones, over 85% of them singletons. The TCR was taken from a female donor in good health, enrolled as a control in a pregnancy study. Sequencing was performed on peripheral blood, taken after pregnancy.

The CDR3 DNA is TGTGCCACCAGCAGAACAGGGGAAACCAGCCACGAGCAGTACTTC. Translating gives CATSRTGETSHEQYF. The chain has TRBV15 and TRBJ2-7, with 7 bases matching TRBD1. CDR3 length: 15 residues. Germline V lookup: CDR1 LNHNV, CDR2 YYDKDF (reference sequence). V gave up 2 bases and J gave up 5 bases; unmatched junction bases: 9.